This T cell receptor (beta chain) was identified in a study of T cells after yellow fever vaccination. At the level of the study: When fractions had low cell numbers, they were prepared with SMART-Seq v4 Ultra Low Input.

This clonotype was observed a handful of times. Per the germline V gene, CDR1 is MNHEY and CDR2 is SVGEGT. The CDR3 spans 18 residues. V was pared by 2 bases and J by 1 base, with 6 bases of the junction left unmatched. UMIs and a universal primer site were added when TCR cDNA was made by 5'RACE template switching. From the 5' RACE reads, TCRdb called clonotypes with MiXCR, one entry per CDR3 protein. The sample yields some 600,000 distinct CDR3 sequences, approximately 13% seen once. The J gene is TRBJ2-5, the V gene TRBV6-2 or TRBV6-3; 14 bases fit TRBD2. This receptor was obtained from a man aged 25 to 40 who received the YFV17D yellow fever vaccine. Sequencing used PBMCs, obtained on the day of the yellow fever booster vaccination. CDR3 protein: CASSYAGLAGVLQETQYF. In DNA form, the CDR3 reads TGTGCCAGCAGTTACGCGGGACTAGCGGGAGTTCTCCAAGAGACCCAGTACTTC.